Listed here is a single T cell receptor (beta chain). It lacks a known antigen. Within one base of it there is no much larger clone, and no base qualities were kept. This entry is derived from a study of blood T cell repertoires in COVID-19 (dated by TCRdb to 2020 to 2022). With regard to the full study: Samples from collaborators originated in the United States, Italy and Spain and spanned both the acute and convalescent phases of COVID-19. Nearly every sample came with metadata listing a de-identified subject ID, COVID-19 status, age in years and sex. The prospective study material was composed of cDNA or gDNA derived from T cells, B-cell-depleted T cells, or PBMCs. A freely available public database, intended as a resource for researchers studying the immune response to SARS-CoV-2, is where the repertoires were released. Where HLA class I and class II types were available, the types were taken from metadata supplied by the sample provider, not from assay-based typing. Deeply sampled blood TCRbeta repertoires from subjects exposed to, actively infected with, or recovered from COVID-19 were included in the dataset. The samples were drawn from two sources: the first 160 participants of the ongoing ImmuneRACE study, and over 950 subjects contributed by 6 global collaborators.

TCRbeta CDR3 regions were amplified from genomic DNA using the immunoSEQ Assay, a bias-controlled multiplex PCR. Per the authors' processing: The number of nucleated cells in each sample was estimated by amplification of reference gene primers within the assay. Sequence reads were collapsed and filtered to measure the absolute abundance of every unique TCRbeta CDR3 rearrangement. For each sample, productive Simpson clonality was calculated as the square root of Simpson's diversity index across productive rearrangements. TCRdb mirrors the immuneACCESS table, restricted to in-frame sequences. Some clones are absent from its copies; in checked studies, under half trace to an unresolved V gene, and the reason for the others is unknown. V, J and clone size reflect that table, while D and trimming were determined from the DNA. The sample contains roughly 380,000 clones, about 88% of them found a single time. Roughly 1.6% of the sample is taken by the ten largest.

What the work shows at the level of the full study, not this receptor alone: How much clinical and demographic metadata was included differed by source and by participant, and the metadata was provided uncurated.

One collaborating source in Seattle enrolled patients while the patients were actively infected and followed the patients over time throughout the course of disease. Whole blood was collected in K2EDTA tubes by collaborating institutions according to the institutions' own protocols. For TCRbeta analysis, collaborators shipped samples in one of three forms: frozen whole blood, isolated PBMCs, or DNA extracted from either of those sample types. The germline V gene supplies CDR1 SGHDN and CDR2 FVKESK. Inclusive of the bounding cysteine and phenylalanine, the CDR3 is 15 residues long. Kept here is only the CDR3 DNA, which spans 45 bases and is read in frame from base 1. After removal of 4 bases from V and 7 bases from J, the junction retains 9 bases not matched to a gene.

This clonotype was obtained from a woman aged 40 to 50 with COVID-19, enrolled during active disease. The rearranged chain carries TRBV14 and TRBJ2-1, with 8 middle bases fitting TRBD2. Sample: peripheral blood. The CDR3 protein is CASSPPGLGQNEQFF. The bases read TGTGCCAGCAGCCCCCCGGGACTAGGCCAAAATGAGCAGTTCTTC.